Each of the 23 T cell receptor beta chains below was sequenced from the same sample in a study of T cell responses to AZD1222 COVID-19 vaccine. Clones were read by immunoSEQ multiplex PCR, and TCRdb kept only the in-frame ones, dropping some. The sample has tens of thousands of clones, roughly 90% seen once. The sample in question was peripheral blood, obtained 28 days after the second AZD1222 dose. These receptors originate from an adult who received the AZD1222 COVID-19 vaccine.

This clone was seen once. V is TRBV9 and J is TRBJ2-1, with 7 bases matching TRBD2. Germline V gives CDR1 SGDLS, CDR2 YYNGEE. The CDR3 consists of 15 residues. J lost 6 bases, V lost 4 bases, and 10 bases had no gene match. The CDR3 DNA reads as TGTGCCAGCAGCAAAGGTGGCGGGAGCTTCAATGAGCAGTTCTTC. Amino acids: CASSKGGGSFNEQFF.

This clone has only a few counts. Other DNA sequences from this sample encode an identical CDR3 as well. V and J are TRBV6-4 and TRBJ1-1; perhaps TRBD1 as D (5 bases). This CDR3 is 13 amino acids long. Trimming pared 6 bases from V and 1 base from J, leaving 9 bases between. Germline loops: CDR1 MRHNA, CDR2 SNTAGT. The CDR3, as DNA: TGTGCCAGCAGGGACACCCCGAACACTGAAGCTTTCTTT. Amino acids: CASRDTPNTEAFF.

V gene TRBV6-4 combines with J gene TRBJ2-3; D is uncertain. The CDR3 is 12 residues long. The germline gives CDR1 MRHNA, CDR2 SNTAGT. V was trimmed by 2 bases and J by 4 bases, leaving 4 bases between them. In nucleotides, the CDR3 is TGTGCCAGCAGTGACGGGGCAGATACGCAGTATTTT. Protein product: CASSDGADTQYF.

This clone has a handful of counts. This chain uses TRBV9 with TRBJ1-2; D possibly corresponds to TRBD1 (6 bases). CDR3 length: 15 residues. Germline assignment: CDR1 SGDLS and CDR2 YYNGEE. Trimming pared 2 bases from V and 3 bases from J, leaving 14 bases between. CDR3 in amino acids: CASSVGQGIDYGYTF. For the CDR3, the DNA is TGTGCCAGCAGCGTTGGGCAGGGGATCGACTATGGCTACACCTTC.

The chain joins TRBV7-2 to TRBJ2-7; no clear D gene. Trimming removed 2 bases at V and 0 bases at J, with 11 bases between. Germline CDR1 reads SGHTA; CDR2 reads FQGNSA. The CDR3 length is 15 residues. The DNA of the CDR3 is TGTGCCAGCAGCTTAATTATAGGGTTCTCCTACGAGCAGTACTTC. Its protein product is CASSLIIGFSYEQYF. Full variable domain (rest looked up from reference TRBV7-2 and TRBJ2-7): GAGVSQSPSNKVTEKGKDVELRCDPISGHTALYWYRQSLGQGLEFLIYFQGNSAPDKSGLPSDRFSAERTGGSVSTLTIQRTQQEDSAVYLCASSLIIGFSYEQYFGPGTRLTVT.

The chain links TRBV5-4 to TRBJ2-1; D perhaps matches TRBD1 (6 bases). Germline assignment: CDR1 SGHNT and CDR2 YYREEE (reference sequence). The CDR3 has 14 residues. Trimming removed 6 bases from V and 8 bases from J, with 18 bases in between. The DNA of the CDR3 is TGTGCCAGCAACCCCGCCAGGGGTAGAGATGAGCAGTTCTTC. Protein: CASNPARGRDEQFF. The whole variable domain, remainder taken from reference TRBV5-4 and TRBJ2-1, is ETGVTQSPTHLIKTRGQQVTLRCSSQSGHNTVSWYQQALGQGPQFIFQYYREEENGRGNFPPRFSGLQFPNYSSELNVNALELDDSALYLCASNPARGRDEQFFGPGTRLTVL.

For the CDR3, the DNA is TGTGCCAGCAGCCGAACAAGCCCTACGAACACCGGGGAGCTGTTTTTT. Translation: CASSRTSPTNTGELFF. The V gene is TRBV11-3, the J gene TRBJ2-2, with D uncertain. V was pared by 5 bases and J by 0 bases, with 13 bases between. CDR1 SGHNT and CDR2 YENEEA come from the germline V gene. This CDR3 is built from 16 residues.

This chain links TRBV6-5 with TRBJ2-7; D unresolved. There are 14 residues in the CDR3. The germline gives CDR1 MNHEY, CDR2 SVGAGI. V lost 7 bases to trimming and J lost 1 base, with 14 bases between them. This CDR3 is CASNVGRLSYEQYF. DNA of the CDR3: TGTGCCAGCAACGTTGGACGGTTATCCTACGAGCAGTACTTC.

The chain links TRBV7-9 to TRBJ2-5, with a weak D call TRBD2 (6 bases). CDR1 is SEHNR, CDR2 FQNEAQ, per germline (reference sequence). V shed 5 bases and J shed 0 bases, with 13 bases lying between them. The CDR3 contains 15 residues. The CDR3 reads CASSPGTQYQETQYF. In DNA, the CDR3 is TGTGCCAGCAGCCCCGGGACTCAGTACCAAGAGACCCAGTACTTC.

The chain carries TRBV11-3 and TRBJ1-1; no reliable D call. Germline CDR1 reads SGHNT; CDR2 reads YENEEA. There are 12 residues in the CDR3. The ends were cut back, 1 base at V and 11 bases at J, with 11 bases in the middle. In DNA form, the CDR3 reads TGTGCCAGCAGCTTAGGGCGAGGGTACGCTTTCTTT. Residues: CASSLGRGYAFF.

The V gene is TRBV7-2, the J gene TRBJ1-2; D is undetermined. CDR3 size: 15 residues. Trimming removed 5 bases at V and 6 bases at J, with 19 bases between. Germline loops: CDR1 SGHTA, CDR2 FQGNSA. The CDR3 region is CASSPRAGSFNGYTF. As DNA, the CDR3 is TGTGCCAGCAGCCCCCGTGCAGGCTCGTTTAATGGCTACACCTTC.

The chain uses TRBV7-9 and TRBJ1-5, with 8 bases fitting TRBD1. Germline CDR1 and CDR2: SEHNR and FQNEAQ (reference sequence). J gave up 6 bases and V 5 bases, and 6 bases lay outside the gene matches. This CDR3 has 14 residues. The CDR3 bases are TGTGCCAGCAGCACGGACAGGGAGGTTCAGCCCCAGCATTTT. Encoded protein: CASSTDREVQPQHF. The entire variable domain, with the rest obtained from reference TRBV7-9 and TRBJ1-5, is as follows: DTGVSQNPRHKITKRGQNVTFRCDPISEHNRLYWYRQTLGQGPEFLTYFQNEAQLEKSRLLSDRFSAERPKGSFSTLEIQRTEQGDSAMYLCASSTDREVQPQHFGDGTRLSIL.

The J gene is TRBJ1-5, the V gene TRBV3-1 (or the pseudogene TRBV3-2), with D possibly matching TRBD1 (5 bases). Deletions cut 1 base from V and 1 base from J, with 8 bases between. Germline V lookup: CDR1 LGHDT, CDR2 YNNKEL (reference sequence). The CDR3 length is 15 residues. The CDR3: CASSQAGTSNQPQHF. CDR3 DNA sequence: TGTGCCAGCAGCCAAGCCGGGACCAGCAATCAGCCCCAGCATTTT.

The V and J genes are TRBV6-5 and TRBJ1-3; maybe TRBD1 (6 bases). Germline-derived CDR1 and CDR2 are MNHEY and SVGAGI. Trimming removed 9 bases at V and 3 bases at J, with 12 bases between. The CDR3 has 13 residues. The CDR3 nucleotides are TGTGCCAGTCAGGGGTGGCTTGGAAACACCATATATTTT. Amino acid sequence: CASQGWLGNTIYF.

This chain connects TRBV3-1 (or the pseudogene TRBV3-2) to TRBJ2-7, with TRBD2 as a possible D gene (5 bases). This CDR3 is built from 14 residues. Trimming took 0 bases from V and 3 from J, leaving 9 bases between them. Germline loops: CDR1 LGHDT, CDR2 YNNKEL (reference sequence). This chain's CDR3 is CASSQDFSDYEQYF. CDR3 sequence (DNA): TGTGCCAGCAGCCAAGATTTTAGCGACTACGAGCAGTACTTC.

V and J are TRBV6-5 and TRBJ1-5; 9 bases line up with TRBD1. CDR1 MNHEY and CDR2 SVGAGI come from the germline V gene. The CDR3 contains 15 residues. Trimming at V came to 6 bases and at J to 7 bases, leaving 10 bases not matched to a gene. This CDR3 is CASSQQGARDQPQHF. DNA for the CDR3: TGTGCCAGCAGCCAACAGGGGGCGAGGGACCAGCCCCAGCATTTT.

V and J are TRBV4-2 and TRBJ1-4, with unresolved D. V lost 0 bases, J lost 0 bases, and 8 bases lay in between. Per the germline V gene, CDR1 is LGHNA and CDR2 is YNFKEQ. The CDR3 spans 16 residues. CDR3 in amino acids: CASSQDLRATNEKLFF. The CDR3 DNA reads TGTGCCAGCAGCCAAGATCTGCGGGCAACTAATGAAAAACTGTTTTTT.

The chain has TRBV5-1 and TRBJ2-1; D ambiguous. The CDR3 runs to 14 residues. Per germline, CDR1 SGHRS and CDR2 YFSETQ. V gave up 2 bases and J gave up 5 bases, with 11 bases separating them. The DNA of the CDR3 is TGCGCCAGCAGCTTAACCGACCTTAACAATGAGCAGTTCTTC. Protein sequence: CASSLTDLNNEQFF.

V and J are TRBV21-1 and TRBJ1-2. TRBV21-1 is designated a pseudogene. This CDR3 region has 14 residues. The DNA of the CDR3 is TGTGCCAGCAGCAAAGTGGAGGATAACTATGGCTACACCTTC. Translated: CASSKVEDNYGYTF.

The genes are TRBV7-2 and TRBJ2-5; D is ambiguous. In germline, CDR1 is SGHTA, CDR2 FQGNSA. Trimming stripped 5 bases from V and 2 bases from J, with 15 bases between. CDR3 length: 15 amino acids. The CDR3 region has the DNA TGTGCCAGCAGCCCATACCTCGGAGCACAAGAGACCCAGTACTTC. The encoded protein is CASSPYLGAQETQYF.

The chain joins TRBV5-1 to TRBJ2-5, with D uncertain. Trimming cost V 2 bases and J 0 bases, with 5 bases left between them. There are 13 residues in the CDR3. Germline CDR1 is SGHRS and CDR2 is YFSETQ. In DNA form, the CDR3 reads TGCGCCAGCAGCTTAGACAACCAAGAGACCCAGTACTTC. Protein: CASSLDNQETQYF. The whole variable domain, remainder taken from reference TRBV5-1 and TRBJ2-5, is KAGVTQTPRYLIKTRGQQVTLSCSPISGHRSVSWYQQTPGQGLQFLFEYFSETQRNKGNFPGRFSGRQFSNSRSEMNVSTLELGDSALYLCASSLDNQETQYFGPGTRLLVL.

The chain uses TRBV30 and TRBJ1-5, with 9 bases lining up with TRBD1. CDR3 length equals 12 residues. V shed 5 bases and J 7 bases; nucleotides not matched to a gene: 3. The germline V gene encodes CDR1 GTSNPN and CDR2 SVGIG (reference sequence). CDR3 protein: CAWGTGQQPQHF. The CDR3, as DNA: TGTGCCTGGGGGACAGGGCAGCAGCCCCAGCATTTT.

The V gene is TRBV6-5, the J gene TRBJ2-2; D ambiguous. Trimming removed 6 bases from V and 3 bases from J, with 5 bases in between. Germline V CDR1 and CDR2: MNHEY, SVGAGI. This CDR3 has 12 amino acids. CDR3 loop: CASRSYTGELFF. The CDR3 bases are TGTGCCAGCAGGTCTTACACCGGGGAGCTGTTTTTT.